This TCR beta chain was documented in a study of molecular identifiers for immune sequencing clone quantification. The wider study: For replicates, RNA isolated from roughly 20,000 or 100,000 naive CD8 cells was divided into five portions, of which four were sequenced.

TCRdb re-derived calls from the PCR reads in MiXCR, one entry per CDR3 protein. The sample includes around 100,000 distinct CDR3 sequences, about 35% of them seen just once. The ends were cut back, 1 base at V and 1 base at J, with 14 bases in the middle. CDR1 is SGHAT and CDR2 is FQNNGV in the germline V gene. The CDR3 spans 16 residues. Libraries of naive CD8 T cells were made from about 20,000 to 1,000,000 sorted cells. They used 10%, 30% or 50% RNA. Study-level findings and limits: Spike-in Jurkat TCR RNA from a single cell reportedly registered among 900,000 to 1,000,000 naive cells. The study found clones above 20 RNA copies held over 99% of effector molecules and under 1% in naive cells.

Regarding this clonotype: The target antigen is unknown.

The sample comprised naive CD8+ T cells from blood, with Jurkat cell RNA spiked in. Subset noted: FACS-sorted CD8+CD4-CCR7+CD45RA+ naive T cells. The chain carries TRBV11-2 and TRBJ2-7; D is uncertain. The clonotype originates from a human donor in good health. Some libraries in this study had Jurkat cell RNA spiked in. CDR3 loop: CASSLGLYVESYEQYF. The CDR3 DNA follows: TGTGCCAGCAGCTTAGGATTGTACGTAGAATCCTACGAGCAGTACTTC.